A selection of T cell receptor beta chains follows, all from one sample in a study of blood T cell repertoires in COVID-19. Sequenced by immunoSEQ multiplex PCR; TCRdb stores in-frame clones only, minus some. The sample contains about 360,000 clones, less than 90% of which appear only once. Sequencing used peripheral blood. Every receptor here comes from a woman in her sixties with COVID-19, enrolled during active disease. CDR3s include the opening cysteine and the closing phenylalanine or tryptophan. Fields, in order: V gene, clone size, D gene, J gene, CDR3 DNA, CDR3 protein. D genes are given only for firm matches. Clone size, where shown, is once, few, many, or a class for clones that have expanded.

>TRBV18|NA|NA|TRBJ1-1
TGTGCCAGCTCAACGAAACTCACCACTGAAGCTTTCTTT
CASSTKLTTEAFF
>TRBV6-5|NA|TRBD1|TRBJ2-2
TGTGCCAGCAGGACGACAGGGATCACCGGGGAGCTGTTTTTT
CASRTTGITGELFF
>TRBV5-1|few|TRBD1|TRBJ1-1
TGCGCCAGCAGCCCGGGACAGGGGCAAGATGAAGCTTTCTTT
CASSPGQGQDEAFF
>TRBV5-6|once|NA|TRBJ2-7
TGTGCCAGCAGGGGATGGGGTCGAGGGGGCTCCTACGAGCAGTACTTC
CASRGWGRGGSYEQYF
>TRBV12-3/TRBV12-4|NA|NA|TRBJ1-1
TGTGCCAGCAGGAGGGCCGTGAACACTGAAGCTTTCTTT
CASRRAVNTEAFF
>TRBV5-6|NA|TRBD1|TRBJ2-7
TGTGCCAGCAGCAAGGACAGGGGGCTTTCTCGCGAGCAGTACTTC
CASSKDRGLSREQYF
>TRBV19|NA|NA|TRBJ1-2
TGTGCCAGTAATGGCCCCGGGGGCTACACCTTC
CASNGPGGYTF
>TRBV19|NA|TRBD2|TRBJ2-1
TGTGCCAGTAACCAGCGGGGAACATACAATGAGCAGTTCTTC
CASNQRGTYNEQFF
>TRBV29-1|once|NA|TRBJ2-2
TGCAGCGTTCGCACAGGGATGGACACCGGGGAGCTGTTTTTT
CSVRTGMDTGELFF
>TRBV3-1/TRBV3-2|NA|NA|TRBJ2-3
TGTGCCAGCAGCCAAGAACGGATCGGGGGAGCGTCGTATTCCGATACGCAGTATTTT
CASSQERIGGASYSDTQYF
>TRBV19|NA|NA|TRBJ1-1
TGTGCCAGTAGTACACGGGGGAGCACTGAAGCTTTCTTT
CASSTRGSTEAFF
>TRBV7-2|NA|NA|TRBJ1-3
TGTGCCAGCAGCTTAGGGCCGGGGGGAAACACCATATATTTT
CASSLGPGGNTIYF
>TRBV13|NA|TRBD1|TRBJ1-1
TGTGCCAGCAGCTTAACAGGGGGCAGGGTCACTGAAGCTTTCTTT
CASSLTGGRVTEAFF
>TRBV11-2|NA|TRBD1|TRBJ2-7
TGTGCCAGCAGCTACACTCCCTACAGGGGGCAAGTTATAGAGCAGTACTTC
CASSYTPYRGQVIEQYF
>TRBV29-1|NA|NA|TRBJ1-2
TGCAGCGTGGGGGCAGGGGCCCCTGGCTACACCTTC
CSVGAGAPGYTF
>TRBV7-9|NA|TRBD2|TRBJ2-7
TGTGCCAGCAGCCCTAAGACGGGACTAGCGCTGTACGAGCAGTACTTC
CASSPKTGLALYEQYF
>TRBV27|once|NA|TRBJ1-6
TGTGCCAGCAGTTTAAGGGAGGGGGAGATCTATAATTCACCCCTCCACTTT
CASSLREGEIYNSPLHF
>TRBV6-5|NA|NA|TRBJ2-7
TGTGCCAGCAGTTCATACAGAGCCTACGAGCAGTACTTC
CASSSYRAYEQYF
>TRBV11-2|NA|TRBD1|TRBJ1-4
TGTGCCAGCAGCCTCGACAGGGGGGTCCAAAAACTGTTTTTT
CASSLDRGVQKLFF
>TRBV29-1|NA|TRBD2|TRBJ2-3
TGCAGCGTTGTGGTAGCGGGGGGCCCCACAGATACGCAGTATTTT
CSVVVAGGPTDTQYF
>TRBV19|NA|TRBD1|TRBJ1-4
TGTGCCAGTAGTACCCTGGACAGGCTTAATGAAAAACTGTTTTTT
CASSTLDRLNEKLFF
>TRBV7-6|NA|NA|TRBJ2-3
TGTGCCAGCAGCTTGTCGGGGAGAGCTACCGGCACAGATACGCAGTATTTT
CASSLSGRATGTDTQYF
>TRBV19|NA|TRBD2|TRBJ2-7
TGTGCCAGCAAACTACGGGAGACGGGGGGCTACGAGCAGTACTTC
CASKLRETGGYEQYF
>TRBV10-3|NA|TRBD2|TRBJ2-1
TGTGCCATCAGTGACCAAGCGGGGGGGCGGAATGAGCAGTTCTTC
CAISDQAGGRNEQFF
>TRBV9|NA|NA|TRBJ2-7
TGTGCCAGCAGCCCCCGAGTGGGGGCGTGGGGTTACGAGCAGTACTTC
CASSPRVGAWGYEQYF
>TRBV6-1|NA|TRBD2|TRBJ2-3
TGTGCCAGCAGTGAAGCGGGGGGGACCACAGATACGCAGTATTTT
CASSEAGGTTDTQYF
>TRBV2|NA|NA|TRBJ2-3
TGTGCCAGCAGTGTGGACTTGACAGATACGCAGTATTTT
CASSVDLTDTQYF
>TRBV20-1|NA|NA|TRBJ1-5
TGCAGTGCCAGTCTCGGACAGCCAACTGCTTATAGCAATCAGCCCCAGCATTTT
CSASLGQPTAYSNQPQHF
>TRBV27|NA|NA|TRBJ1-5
TGTGCCAGCAGCCACGACAGATATCAGCCCCAGCATTTT
CASSHDRYQPQHF
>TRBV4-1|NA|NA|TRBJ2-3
TGCGCCAGCAGCCAAGTCCTAAGCACAGATACGCAGTATTTT
CASSQVLSTDTQYF
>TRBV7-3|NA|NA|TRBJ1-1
TGTGCCAGCAGCTCCCCAGGGTCTACATCTGAAGCTTTCTTT
CASSSPGSTSEAFF
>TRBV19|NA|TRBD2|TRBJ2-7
TGTGCCAGTAGTATAGATCTCGTTGGACCAGCGGGGGGATACGAGCAGTACTTC
CASSIDLVGPAGGYEQYF
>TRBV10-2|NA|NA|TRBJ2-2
TGCGCCAGCAGGGATCCAGGGTCCACCGGGGAGCTGTTTTTT
CASRDPGSTGELFF
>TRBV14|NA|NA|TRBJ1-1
TGTGCCAGCAGCCTTACAGGGTTGGGCACTGAAGCTTTCTTT
CASSLTGLGTEAFF
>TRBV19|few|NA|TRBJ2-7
TGTGCCAGTAGTATTAGCACCCGGATCTCCTACGAGCAGTACTTC
CASSISTRISYEQYF
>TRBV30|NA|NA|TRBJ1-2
TGTGCCTGGAGTCCCCGTGGCTACACCTTC
CAWSPRGYTF
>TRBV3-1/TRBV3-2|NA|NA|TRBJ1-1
TGTGCCAGCAGCAAAAGGGCGGGGTGGGGACGGAACACTGAAGCTTTCTTT
CASSKRAGWGRNTEAFF
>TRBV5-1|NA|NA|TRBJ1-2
TGCGCCAGCAGCTTGAGCGGGAAACCTTTTTCTGGCTACACCTTC
CASSLSGKPFSGYTF
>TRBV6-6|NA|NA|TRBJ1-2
TGTGCCAGCAGTCTGGAGGGAAGACTCTATGGCTACACCTTC
CASSLEGRLYGYTF
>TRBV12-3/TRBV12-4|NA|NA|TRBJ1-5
TGTGCCAGCAGTCCAAAGGGGGACCAGCCCCAGCATTTT
CASSPKGDQPQHF
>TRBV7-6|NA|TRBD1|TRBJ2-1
TGTGCCAGCACCACCATGGACAGGGGGTACAATGAGCAGTTCTTC
CASTTMDRGYNEQFF
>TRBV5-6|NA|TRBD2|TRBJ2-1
TGTGCCAGCAGCGACGGACTAGGGTACAATGAGCAGTTCTTC
CASSDGLGYNEQFF
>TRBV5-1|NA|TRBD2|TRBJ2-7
TGCGCCAGCAGCTTGTCCACTAGCGGGGGCTACGAGCAGTACTTC
CASSLSTSGGYEQYF
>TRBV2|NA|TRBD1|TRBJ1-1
TGTGCCAGCAGTGAGAGGACAGGGAAAATTTCCTTGGCGAACACTGAAGCTTTCTTT
CASSERTGKISLANTEAFF
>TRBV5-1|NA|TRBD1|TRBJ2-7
TGCGCCAGCAGCTTGGGGGTGGGACAGAACCCCGGGTACGAGCAGTACTTC
CASSLGVGQNPGYEQYF
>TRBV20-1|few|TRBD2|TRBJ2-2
TGCAGTGCTAGTACGGTTCTAGCGGGGGCCCGGAGGTCTGGGGAGCTGTTTTTT
CSASTVLAGARRSGELFF
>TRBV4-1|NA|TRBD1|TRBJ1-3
TGCGCCAGCAGCCAGGGACAGGGACCCGGAAACACCATATATTTT
CASSQGQGPGNTIYF
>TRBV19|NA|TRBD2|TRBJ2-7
TGTGCCAGTCGGACTAGCGGGGGCTACGAGCAGTACTTC
CASRTSGGYEQYF
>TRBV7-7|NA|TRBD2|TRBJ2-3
TGTGCCAGCAGCGAGGGGGCTAGCGGGAATTGGGCCACAGATACGCAGTATTTT
CASSEGASGNWATDTQYF
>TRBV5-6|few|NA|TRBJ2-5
TGTGCCAGCAGCTGGGGGCCACCGTGGGGGTCAGAGACCCAGTACTTC
CASSWGPPWGSETQYF
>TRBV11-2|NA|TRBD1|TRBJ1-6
TGTGCCAGCAGCGCAGGGGGCAATTCACCCCTCCACTTT
CASSAGGNSPLHF
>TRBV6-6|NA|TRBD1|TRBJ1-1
TGTGCCAGCACCTCCGCGAGGGGGCGCGTAGCTTTCTTT
CASTSARGRVAFF
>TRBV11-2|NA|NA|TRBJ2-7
TGTGCCAGCAGCTTAGACCTCCTAGGTAATGGCTACGAGCAGTACTTC
CASSLDLLGNGYEQYF